What follows describes a single TCR beta chain. The CDR3 has 13 residues. V lost 4 bases and J lost 4, with 10 bases in between. Germline V CDR1 and CDR2: MDHEN, SYDVKM. These data originate in a study of shared clonotypes between healthy human individuals. Profiled with immunoSEQ multiplex PCR; TCRdb holds only in-frame clones, not every one. This sample has millions of clones, with roughly nine tenths found just once. This chain joins TRBV28 and TRBJ1-2; no definite D call. The specimen sequenced was naive CD4+ T cells sorted from blood. Subset here: CD45RA+ positively selected. The source is a man younger than 35 in good health. In DNA form, the CDR3 reads TGTGCCAGCAGTTCCGGGCAGACCTATGGCTACACCTTC. Translating gives CASSSGQTYGYTF.